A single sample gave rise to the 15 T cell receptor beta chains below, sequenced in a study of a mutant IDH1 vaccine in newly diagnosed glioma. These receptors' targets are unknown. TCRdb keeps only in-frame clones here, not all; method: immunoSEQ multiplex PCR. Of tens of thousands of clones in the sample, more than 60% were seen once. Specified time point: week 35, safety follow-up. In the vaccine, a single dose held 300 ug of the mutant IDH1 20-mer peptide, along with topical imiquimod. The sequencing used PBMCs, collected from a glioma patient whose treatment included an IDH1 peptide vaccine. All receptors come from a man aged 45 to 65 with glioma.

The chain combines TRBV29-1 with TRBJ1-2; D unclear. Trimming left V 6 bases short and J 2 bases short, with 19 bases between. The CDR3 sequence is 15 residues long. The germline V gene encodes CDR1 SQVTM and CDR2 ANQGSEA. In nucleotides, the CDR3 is TGCAGCGTGCGGTGGCGGCAATCATTCAACTATGGCTACACCTTC. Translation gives CSVRWRQSFNYGYTF.

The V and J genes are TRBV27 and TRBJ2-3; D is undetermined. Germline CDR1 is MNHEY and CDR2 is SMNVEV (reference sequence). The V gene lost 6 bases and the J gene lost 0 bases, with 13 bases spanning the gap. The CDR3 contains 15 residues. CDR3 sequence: CASSPLQLSTDTQYF. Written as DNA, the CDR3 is TGTGCCAGCAGCCCTCTTCAGCTGAGCACAGATACGCAGTATTTT.

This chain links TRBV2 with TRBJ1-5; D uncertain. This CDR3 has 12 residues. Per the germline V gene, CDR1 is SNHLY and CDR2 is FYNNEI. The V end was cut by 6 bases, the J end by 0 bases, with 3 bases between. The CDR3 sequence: CASRYSNQPQHF. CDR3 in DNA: TGTGCCAGCAGGTATAGCAATCAGCCCCAGCATTTT.

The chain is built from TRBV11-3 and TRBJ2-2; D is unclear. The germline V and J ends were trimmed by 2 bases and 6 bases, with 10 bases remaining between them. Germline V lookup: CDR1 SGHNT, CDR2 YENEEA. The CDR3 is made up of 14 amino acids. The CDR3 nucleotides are TGTGCCAGCAGCTTAACCGATGGGGCCGGGGAGCTGTTTTTT. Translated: CASSLTDGAGELFF.

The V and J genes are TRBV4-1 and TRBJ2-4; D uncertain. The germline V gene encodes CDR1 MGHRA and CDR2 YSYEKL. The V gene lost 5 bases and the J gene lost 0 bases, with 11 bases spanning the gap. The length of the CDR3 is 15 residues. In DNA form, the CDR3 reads TGCGCCAGCAGCGGTGAAGGTGTAGCCAAAAACATTCAGTACTTC. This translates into CASSGEGVAKNIQYF.

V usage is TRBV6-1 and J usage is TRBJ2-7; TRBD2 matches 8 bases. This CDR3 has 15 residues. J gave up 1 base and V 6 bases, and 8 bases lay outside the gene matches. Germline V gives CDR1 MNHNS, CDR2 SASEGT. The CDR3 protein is CASSQIREGSYEQYF. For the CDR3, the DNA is TGTGCCAGCAGCCAAATCCGGGAGGGTTCCTACGAGCAGTACTTC.

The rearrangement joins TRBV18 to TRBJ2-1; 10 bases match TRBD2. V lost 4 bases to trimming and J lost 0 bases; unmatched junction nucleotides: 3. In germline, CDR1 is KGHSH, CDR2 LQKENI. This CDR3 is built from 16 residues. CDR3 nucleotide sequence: TGTGCCAGCTCACGAACTAGCGGGATCTCCTACAATGAGCAGTTCTTC. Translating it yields CASSRTSGISYNEQFF. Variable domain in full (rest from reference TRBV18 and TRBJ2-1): NAGVMQNPRHLVRRRGQEARLRCSPMKGHSHVYWYRQLPEEGLKFMVYLQKENIIDESGMPKERFSAEFPKEGPSILRIQQVVRGDSAAYFCASSRTSGISYNEQFFGPGTRLTVL.

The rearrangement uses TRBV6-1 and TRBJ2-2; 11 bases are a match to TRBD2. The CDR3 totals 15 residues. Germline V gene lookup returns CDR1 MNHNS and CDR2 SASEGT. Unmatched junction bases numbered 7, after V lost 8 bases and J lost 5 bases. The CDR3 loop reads CASRGLAEPTGELFF. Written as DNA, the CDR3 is TGTGCCAGCCGGGGACTAGCGGAGCCGACCGGGGAGCTGTTTTTT.

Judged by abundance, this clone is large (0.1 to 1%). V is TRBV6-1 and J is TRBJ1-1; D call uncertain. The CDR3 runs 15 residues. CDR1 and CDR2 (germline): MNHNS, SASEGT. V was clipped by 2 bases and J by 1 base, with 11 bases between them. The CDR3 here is CASSERAEGNTEAFF. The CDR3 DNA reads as TGTGCCAGCAGTGAAAGGGCGGAAGGGAACACTGAAGCTTTCTTT.

The CDR3 coding sequence is TGTGCCAGCAGTGTTTCCGGGGAGCTGTTTTTT. It translates to CASSVSGELFF. The chain joins TRBV2 to TRBJ2-2; no clear D gene. V lost 4 bases to trimming and J lost 6 bases, with 3 bases between them. This CDR3 contains 11 residues. The germline V gene encodes CDR1 SNHLY and CDR2 FYNNEI. The whole variable domain, remainder taken from reference TRBV2 and TRBJ2-2, is EPEVTQTPSHQVTQMGQEVILRCVPISNHLYFYWYRQILGQKVEFLVSFYNNEISEKSEIFDDQFSVERPDGSNFTLKIRSTKLEDSAMYFCASSVSGELFFGEGSRLTVL.

CDR3 amino acids: CASSHRGDTQYF. The CDR3 DNA sequence: TGTGCCAGCAGCCACAGAGGAGATACGCAGTATTTT. The J gene is TRBJ2-3, the V gene TRBV11-3, with D uncertain. Germline lookup yields CDR1 SGHNT and CDR2 YENEEA. This CDR3 contains 12 residues. Trimming removed 5 bases at V and 5 bases at J, with 8 bases between.

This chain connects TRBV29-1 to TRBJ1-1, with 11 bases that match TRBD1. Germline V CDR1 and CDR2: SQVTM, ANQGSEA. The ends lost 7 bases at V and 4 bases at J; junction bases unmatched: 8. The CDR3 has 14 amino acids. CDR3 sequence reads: CSGGQGARGTEAFF. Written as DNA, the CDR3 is TGCAGCGGCGGACAGGGGGCGCGTGGCACTGAAGCTTTCTTT.

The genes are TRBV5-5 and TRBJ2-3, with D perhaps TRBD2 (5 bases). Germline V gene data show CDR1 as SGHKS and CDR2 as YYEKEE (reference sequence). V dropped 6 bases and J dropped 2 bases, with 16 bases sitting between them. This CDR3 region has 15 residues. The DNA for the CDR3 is TGTGCCAGCACCCCTTTGCGGGTTATCACAGATACGCAGTATTTT. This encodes CASTPLRVITDTQYF.

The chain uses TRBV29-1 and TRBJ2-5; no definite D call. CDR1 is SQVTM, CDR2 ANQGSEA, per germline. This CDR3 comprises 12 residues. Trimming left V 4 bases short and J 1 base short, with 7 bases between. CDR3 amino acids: CSVGKAQETQYF. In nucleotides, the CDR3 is TGCAGCGTTGGGAAGGCCCAAGAGACCCAGTACTTC.

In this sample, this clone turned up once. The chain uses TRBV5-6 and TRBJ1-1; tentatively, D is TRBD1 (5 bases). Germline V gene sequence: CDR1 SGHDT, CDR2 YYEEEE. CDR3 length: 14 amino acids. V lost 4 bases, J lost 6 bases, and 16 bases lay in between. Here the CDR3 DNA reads TGTGCCAGCAGCCTCCAGGGTCGGAGAGCTGAAGCTTTCTTT. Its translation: CASSLQGRRAEAFF.